The 29 T cell receptor beta chains presented below share a single source sample, sequenced in a study of control samples from healthy donors and cancer patients. Sequenced by immunoSEQ multiplex PCR; TCRdb stores in-frame clones only, minus some. Among 130,000 or so clones listed, 80% to 90% were seen once. The source material was blood. The source is a man aged 50 to 59 in good health.

The genes are TRBV7-2 and TRBJ2-7, with TRBD1 matching over 8 bases. With V trimmed by 5 bases and J by 4 bases, 10 bases remained unmatched. The CDR3 is made up of 15 amino acids. Looked up from germline, CDR1 is SGHTA and CDR2 is FQGNSA. The chain's CDR3 is CASSPLGQGLYEQYF. CDR3 nucleotides: TGTGCCAGCAGCCCCCTCGGACAGGGTCTGTACGAGCAGTACTTC.

The chain carries TRBV5-6 and TRBJ2-5; no clear D gene. V was shortened by 0 bases and J by 7 bases, with 13 bases between the two germline ends. Germline V gene data show CDR1 as SGHDT and CDR2 as YYEEEE. This CDR3 contains 14 residues. CDR3 amino acids: CASSLAKGSGTQYF. CDR3 nucleotides: TGTGCCAGCAGCTTGGCCAAGGGCTCGGGGACCCAGTACTTC.

This clone was recorded once. V gene TRBV2 combines with J gene TRBJ2-6, with D perhaps TRBD1 (6 bases). Germline V gene sequence: CDR1 SNHLY, CDR2 FYNNEI. V gave up 4 bases and J gave up 0 bases, with 19 bases separating them. This CDR3 region has 19 residues. CDR3 in amino acids: CASSVAIGTTGSGANVLTF. The CDR3 DNA follows: TGTGCCAGCAGTGTCGCCATTGGGACAACCGGCTCTGGGGCCAACGTCCTGACTTTC.

The genes are TRBV6-5 and TRBJ2-1; tentatively, D is TRBD2 (6 bases). Deletions cut 7 bases from V and 4 bases from J, with 17 bases between. This CDR3 has 15 amino acids. CDR1 is MNHEY and CDR2 is SVGAGI in the germline V gene. CDR3 sequence reads: CASNPGRIGYNEQFF. The CDR3 nucleotides are TGTGCCAGCAACCCCGGGAGAATCGGGTACAATGAGCAGTTCTTC.

The V and J genes are TRBV25-1 and TRBJ1-1, with TRBD1 matching 8 bases. V gave up 5 bases and J gave up 3 bases; unmatched junction bases: 5. The CDR3 runs 14 residues. In germline, CDR1 is MGHDK, CDR2 SYGVNS. The CDR3 nucleotides are TGTGCCAGCAGTTGGACAGGGAGGGACACTGAAGCTTTCTTT. Translation: CASSWTGRDTEAFF.

This chain joins TRBV9 and TRBJ1-1; D gene unclear. This CDR3 is 15 amino acids long. Germline CDR1 reads SGDLS; CDR2 reads YYNGEE. V lost 3 bases, J lost 0 bases, and 12 bases lay in between. Written as DNA, the CDR3 is TGTGCCAGCAGCGCCTCCTTTTATATGAACACTGAAGCTTTCTTT. Residues: CASSASFYMNTEAFF.

The chain recombines TRBV25-1 with TRBJ1-5, with 7 nucleotides matching TRBD1. CDR3 length: 17 residues. From germline, CDR1 is MGHDK and CDR2 SYGVNS. V gave up 5 bases and J gave up 0 bases; unmatched junction bases: 10. CDR3 sequence (DNA): TGTGCCAGCAGTTCTCTCCTCTACAGGGGTAGCAATCAGCCCCAGCATTTT. Encoded protein: CASSSLLYRGSNQPQHF.

This chain connects TRBV10-2 to TRBJ2-7; TRBD2 agrees at 11 bases. There are 13 residues in the CDR3. After removal of 7 bases from V and 3 bases from J, the junction contained 2 bases not matched to a gene. Germline CDR1 WSHSY, CDR2 SAAADI. The CDR3 DNA sequence: TGCGCCAGCACTAGCGGGGGGTACTACGAGCAGTACTTC. Translation gives CASTSGGYYEQYF.

J is TRBJ1-2 and V is TRBV9; possible D gene TRBD1, 5 bases. V gave up 4 bases and J gave up 4 bases, with 11 bases separating them. The germline CDR1 and CDR2 sequences are SGDLS and YYNGEE. The length of the CDR3 is 13 residues. CDR3 in DNA: TGTGCCAGCAGCCGGGACGGAAGCTATGGCTACACCTTC. Protein sequence: CASSRDGSYGYTF.

The chain's CDR3 is CASSLANTGELFF. The CDR3 coding sequence is TGCGCCAGCAGCTTGGCTAATACCGGGGAGCTGTTTTTT. This chain joins TRBV5-1 and TRBJ2-2; D unresolved. Per the germline V gene, CDR1 is SGHRS and CDR2 is YFSETQ. The length of the CDR3 is 13 residues. The ends were cut back, 0 bases at V and 5 bases at J, with 5 bases in the middle.

This clone has a single count. This chain links TRBV5-4 with TRBJ2-5, with D unclear. Trimming removed 4 bases at V and 2 bases at J, with 6 bases between. The CDR3 is 12 amino acids. From germline, CDR1 is SGHNT and CDR2 YYREEE (reference sequence). This CDR3 is CASSPRQETQYF. The CDR3 DNA reads TGTGCCAGCAGCCCTCGTCAAGAGACCCAGTACTTC.

The chain employs TRBV19 and TRBJ1-1; 9 bases line up with TRBD1. The trim removed 5 bases at V and 4 bases at J, leaving 11 bases unmatched. CDR3 length equals 16 residues. Per germline, CDR1 LNHDA and CDR2 SQIVND (reference sequence). CDR3 DNA: TGTGCCAGTAGTCCCCGGGACAGGGTACGCGGCACTGAAGCTTTCTTT. Translating gives CASSPRDRVRGTEAFF.

This clone was counted a few times. The J gene is TRBJ1-5, the V gene TRBV5-1, with D uncertain. V lost 0 bases and J 9 bases, leaving 10 bases between the germline ends. Germline assignment: CDR1 SGHRS and CDR2 YFSETQ. The CDR3 is made up of 13 amino acids. CDR3 sequence reads: CASSLDGARPQHF. CDR3 DNA: TGCGCCAGCAGCTTGGACGGCGCCCGGCCCCAGCATTTT.

A single count supports this clone. This sequence joins TRBV10-3 and TRBJ2-7; 11 positions match TRBD2. The CDR3 extends over 16 amino acids. The ends lost 7 bases at V and 0 bases at J; junction bases unmatched: 8. The germline V gene has CDR1 ENHRY and CDR2 SYGVKD. CDR3 protein: CAIKGTSGGLSYEQYF. As DNA, the CDR3 is TGTGCCATCAAGGGCACTAGCGGGGGCCTCTCCTACGAGCAGTACTTC.

This clone has just a few counts. The chain is built from TRBV3-1 (or the pseudogene TRBV3-2) and TRBJ1-1; no clear D. This CDR3 contains 13 residues. The germline V and J ends were trimmed by 4 bases and 1 base, with 7 bases remaining between them. Per the germline V gene, CDR1 is LGHDT and CDR2 is YNNKEL (reference sequence). The CDR3 loop is CASSPTQNTEAFF. In DNA, the CDR3 is TGTGCCAGCAGCCCTACACAGAACACTGAAGCTTTCTTT.

This sequence joins TRBV30 and TRBJ2-7; the D gene is possibly TRBD2 (6 bases). This CDR3 spans 12 amino acids. From germline, CDR1 is GTSNPN and CDR2 SVGIG (reference sequence). V was cut by 3 bases and J by 4 bases, with 10 bases left in between. The CDR3 here is CAWREGLYEQYF. Here the CDR3 DNA reads TGTGCCTGGAGGGAGGGGCTGTACGAGCAGTACTTC.

The J gene is TRBJ1-2, the V gene TRBV30; TRBD1 matches at 7 bases. This CDR3 spans 12 amino acids. The V gene's germline CDR1 is GTSNPN and CDR2 SVGIG (reference sequence). The CDR3 sequence is CAFRGGATGYTF. DNA of the CDR3: TGTGCTTTCCGAGGGGGCGCGACTGGCTACACCTTC.

The V gene is TRBV9, the J gene TRBJ1-2, with D perhaps TRBD1 (6 bases). The CDR3 sequence is 16 residues long. In germline, CDR1 is SGDLS, CDR2 YYNGEE. V gave up 3 bases and J gave up 2 bases, with 17 bases separating them. CDR3 amino acids: CASSETPRTANYGYTF. The CDR3 DNA reads as TGTGCCAGCAGCGAGACCCCTAGGACAGCGAACTATGGCTACACCTTC. The whole variable domain, remainder taken from reference TRBV9 and TRBJ1-2, is DSGVTQTPKHLITATGQRVTLRCSPRSGDLSVYWYQQSLDQGLQFLIQYYNGEERAKGNILERFSAQQFPDLHSELNLSSLELGDSALYFCASSETPRTANYGYTFGSGTRLTVV.

The J gene is TRBJ2-2, the V gene TRBV2; 9 bases map to TRBD1. Germline V CDR1 and CDR2: SNHLY, FYNNEI. This CDR3 region has 17 residues. Losses at the gene ends were 0 bases for V and 1 base for J; bases not matched to a gene: 3. CDR3: CASSEARGQGNTGELFF. DNA of the CDR3: TGTGCCAGCAGTGAAGCAAGGGGACAGGGGAACACCGGGGAGCTGTTTTTT.

This chain joins TRBV4-2 and TRBJ2-7; possibly TRBD1 for D (6 bases). This CDR3 spans 14 amino acids. Germline CDR1 is LGHNA and CDR2 is YNFKEQ. The V end lost 0 bases, the J end lost 4 bases, and 10 bases lay between the germline ends. This CDR3 is CASSQDRTEYEQYF. The DNA of the CDR3 is TGTGCCAGCAGCCAAGATCGGACAGAATACGAGCAGTACTTC.

J is TRBJ2-1 and V is TRBV27; tentatively, D is TRBD2 (6 bases). The CDR3 is made up of 16 amino acids. The V end lost 5 bases, the J end lost 7 bases, and 21 bases lay between the germline ends. Germline loops: CDR1 MNHEY, CDR2 SMNVEV (reference sequence). The CDR3 DNA reads TGTGCCAGCAGTCTCTTTTACCGGGAGAATAGGAATGAGCAGTTCTTC. Amino acid sequence: CASSLFYRENRNEQFF.

The chain carries TRBV19 and TRBJ2-2; D is unresolved. Germline V gene data show CDR1 as LNHDA and CDR2 as SQIVND (reference sequence). The CDR3 spans 14 residues. V was clipped by 9 bases and J by 2 bases, with 13 bases between them. The CDR3 bases are TGTGCCAGCCGCCTTCAAGGAAACACCGGGGAGCTGTTTTTT. It yields the protein CASRLQGNTGELFF.

The chain recombines TRBV5-1 with TRBJ1-2, with TRBD1 identical over 12 bases. CDR3 size: 15 residues. The ends lost 2 bases at V and 6 bases at J; junction bases unmatched: 5. Germline V gives CDR1 SGHRS, CDR2 YFSETQ. In DNA form, the CDR3 reads TGCGCCAGCAGCTTTTCGGGACAGGGGGCAGATGGCTACACCTTC. Translated, it gives CASSFSGQGADGYTF.

The chain carries TRBV27 and TRBJ2-6; D gene ambiguous. Germline V CDR1 and CDR2: MNHEY, SMNVEV (reference sequence). CDR3 size: 15 residues. Trimming stripped 4 bases from V and 0 bases from J, with 7 bases between. Written as DNA, the CDR3 is TGTGCCAGCAGTTCTAGGTACTCTGGGGCCAACGTCCTGACTTTC. Residues: CASSSRYSGANVLTF.

CDR3 sequence (DNA): TGCGCCAGCAGCCAAGCAGCAGGGAGCACTGAAGCTTTCTTT. Amino acids: CASSQAAGSTEAFF. The chain couples TRBV4-1 to TRBJ1-1; tentatively, D is TRBD1 (5 bases). CDR3 length: 14 amino acids. CDR1 is MGHRA and CDR2 is YSYEKL in the germline V gene. The V and J ends lost 1 base and 4 bases respectively, with 10 bases between them.

The gene calls are TRBV15 and TRBJ2-3; TRBD1 is a possible D gene (5 bases). Germline V gene sequence: CDR1 LNHNV, CDR2 YYDKDF (reference sequence). This CDR3 is built from 13 residues. Trimming pared 3 bases from V and 6 bases from J, leaving 10 bases between. The CDR3 coding sequence is TGTGCCACCAGCAGTTACCCAGGGGATACGCAGTATTTT. This gives the protein CATSSYPGDTQYF.

The chain recombines TRBV12-3 or TRBV12-4 with TRBJ2-7; TRBD1 is a possible D gene (7 bases). Deletions cut 8 bases from V and 5 bases from J, with 16 bases between. The CDR3 is made up of 13 amino acids. For the CDR3, the DNA is TGTGCCAGCGGGGGCAGGGGGGTTGACGAGCAGTACTTC. It codes for CASGGRGVDEQYF.

This sequence joins TRBV19 and TRBJ1-6, with D possibly TRBD1 on 6 matching bases. The germline V and J ends were trimmed by 7 bases and 10 bases, with 14 bases remaining between them. Germline V gene sequence: CDR1 LNHDA, CDR2 SQIVND (reference sequence). The CDR3 covers 13 residues. Here the CDR3 reads CASNKQGASPLHF. The CDR3 coding sequence is TGTGCCAGTAATAAACAGGGCGCCTCACCCCTCCACTTT.

CDR3 amino acids: CASSSIDRDTEAFF. In DNA form, the CDR3 reads TGTGCCAGTAGCTCTATCGACAGGGACACTGAAGCTTTCTTT. This chain joins TRBV19 and TRBJ1-1; 7 positions match TRBD1. Germline CDR1 and CDR2: LNHDA and SQIVND (reference sequence). The J segment lost 3 bases and the V segment lost 6 bases, leaving 7 bases of the junction unmatched. The CDR3 is 14 amino acids.